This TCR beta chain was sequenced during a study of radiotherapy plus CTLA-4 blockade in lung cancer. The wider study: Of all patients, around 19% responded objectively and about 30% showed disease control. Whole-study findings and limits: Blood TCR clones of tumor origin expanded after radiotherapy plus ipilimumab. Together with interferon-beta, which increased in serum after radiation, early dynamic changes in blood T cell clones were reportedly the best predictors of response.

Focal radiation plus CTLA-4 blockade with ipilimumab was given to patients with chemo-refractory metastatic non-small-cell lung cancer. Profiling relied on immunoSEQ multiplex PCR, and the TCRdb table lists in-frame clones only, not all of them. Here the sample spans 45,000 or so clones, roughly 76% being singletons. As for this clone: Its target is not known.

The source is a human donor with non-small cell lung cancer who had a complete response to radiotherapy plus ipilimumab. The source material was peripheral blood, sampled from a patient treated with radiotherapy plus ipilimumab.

CDR3: CASRQSYEQYF. In DNA, the CDR3 is TGCGCCAGCAGACAGTCCTACGAGCAGTACTTC. The chain combines TRBV5-1 with TRBJ2-7; D remains unclear. Germline lookup yields CDR1 SGHRS and CDR2 YFSETQ. The CDR3 consists of 11 residues. The V and J ends lost 5 bases and 1 base respectively, with 4 bases between them.